The sequence of this TCR beta chain was determined in a study of cytomegalovirus exposure and HLA in healthy donors. Findings and limits, study-wide: TRBV6-2, TRBV6-3 and some other V segments were unresolvable in 87-base-pair reads. Reportedly, cytomegalovirus status was diagnosed with high sensitivity and specificity.

Turning to this clone: Its antigen is undetermined.

It was with 60 Vbeta and 13 Jbeta primers that the PCR ran. Measured with immunoSEQ multiplex PCR; TCRdb has only the in-frame clones, and not every one. The sample holds roughly 71,000 clones, less than 65% seen once. This CDR3 comprises 16 residues. From germline, CDR1 is SGHTA and CDR2 FQGTGA. The V and J ends lost 4 bases and 7 bases, in that order; junction bases with no gene match: 8. Sequencing was performed on PBMCs. This sequence was found in a man between 25 and 39 years old in good health and CMV-seronegative. The chain couples TRBV7-3 to TRBJ2-1, with 12 positions matching TRBD2. CDR3 region: CASSYTSGGPGNEQFF. Written as DNA, the CDR3 is TGTGCCAGCAGCTATACTAGCGGGGGGCCGGGGAATGAGCAGTTCTTC.